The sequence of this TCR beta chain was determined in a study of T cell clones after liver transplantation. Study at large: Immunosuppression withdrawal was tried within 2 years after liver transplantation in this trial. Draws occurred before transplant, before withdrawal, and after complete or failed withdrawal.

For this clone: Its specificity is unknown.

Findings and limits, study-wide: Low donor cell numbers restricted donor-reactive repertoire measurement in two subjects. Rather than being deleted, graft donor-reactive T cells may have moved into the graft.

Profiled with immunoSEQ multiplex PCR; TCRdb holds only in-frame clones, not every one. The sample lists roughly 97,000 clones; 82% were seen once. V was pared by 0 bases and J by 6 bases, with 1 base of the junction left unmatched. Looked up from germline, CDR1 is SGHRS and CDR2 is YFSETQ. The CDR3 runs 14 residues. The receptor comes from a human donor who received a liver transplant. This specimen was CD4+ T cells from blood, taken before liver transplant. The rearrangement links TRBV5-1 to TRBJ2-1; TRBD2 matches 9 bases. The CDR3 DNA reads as TGCGCCAGCAGCTTGGAACTAGCGGGCAATGAGCAGTTCTTC. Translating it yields CASSLELAGNEQFF.